By share, the clone carrying this TCR beta chain counts as medium-sized. Germline values: CDR1 WNHNN, CDR2 SYGVQD (reference sequence). This CDR3 contains 15 residues. TCRdb reanalysed the PCR reads using MiXCR and keeps one entry per CDR3 protein. The data show around 12,000 distinct CDR3 sequences, roughly half seen once. The source of the sample is a study of esophageal squamous cell carcinoma under preoperative chemotherapy. Study-level background: Both tumor-infiltrating lymphocytes and peripheral blood T cells were profiled.

Sample time point: before preoperative PTX-NDP chemotherapy. The sample was taken from a patient given preoperative chemotherapy. The chain recombines TRBV10-1 with TRBJ2-1; 11 bases agree with TRBD2. The J call could be wrong; TRBJ2-7 is a better fit for the DNA end. The sequence was collected from a human donor with esophageal squamous cell carcinoma. The donor label of this sample is uncertain. The CDR3 DNA reads as TGCGCCAGCAGTTTAGGGACTAGCGGAGGATACGAGCAGTACTTC. This gives the protein CASSLGTSGGYEQYF.